The clone carrying this TCR beta chain came up a few times. The target antigen is unknown. This entry belongs to a study of blood T cells in healthy people across ages. Regarding the study as a whole: Naive CD4+ cells and diversity were both higher in long-lived donors than in aged donors.

For the second PCR, which ran for roughly 6 to 12 cycles, a sample-barcoded 5' primer and a J-beta primer mix were used. A template-switch adaptor with 12 random nucleotides tagged each cDNA molecule. MiXCR was run by TCRdb on the 5' RACE reads, yielding one entry per CDR3 protein. The table lists about 1.5 million distinct CDR3 sequences, about 40% of them singletons. The CDR3 is made up of 13 amino acids. Germline V gives CDR1 SEHNR, CDR2 FQNEAQ (reference sequence). V dropped 5 bases and J dropped 2 bases, with 7 bases sitting between them. The clonotype comes from a woman between 18 and 29 years old in good health. The chain is built from TRBV7-9 and TRBJ2-1; D uncertain. The sequencing sample was made of blood. The CDR3 reads CASSADPYNEQFF. The CDR3 DNA is TGTGCCAGCAGCGCGGACCCCTACAATGAGCAGTTCTTC.